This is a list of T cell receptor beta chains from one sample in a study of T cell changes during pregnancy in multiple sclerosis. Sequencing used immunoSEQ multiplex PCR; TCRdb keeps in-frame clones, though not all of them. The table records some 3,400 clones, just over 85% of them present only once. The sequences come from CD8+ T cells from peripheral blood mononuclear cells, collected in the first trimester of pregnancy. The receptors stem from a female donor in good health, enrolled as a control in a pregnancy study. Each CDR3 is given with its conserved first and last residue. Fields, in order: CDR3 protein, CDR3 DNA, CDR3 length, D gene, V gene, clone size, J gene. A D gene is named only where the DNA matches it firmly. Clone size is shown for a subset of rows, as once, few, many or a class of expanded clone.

CDR3aa: CASSLSGGVYSYNEQFF
CDR3nt: TGTGCCAGCAGTTTATCGGGCGGGGTCTACTCCTACAATGAGCAGTTCTTC
len: 17
d_gene: -
v_gene: TRBV27
abundance: -
j_gene: TRBJ2-1

CDR3aa: CASSWTGLAGGQYEQYF
CDR3nt: TGTGCCAGCAGCTGGACCGGACTAGCGGGAGGGCAATACGAGCAGTACTTC
len: 17
d_gene: TRBD2
v_gene: TRBV7-2
abundance: -
j_gene: TRBJ2-7

CDR3aa: CASSYSSGRLGNEQFF
CDR3nt: TGTGCCAGCAGTTACTCTAGCGGGAGGCTCGGCAATGAGCAGTTCTTC
len: 16
d_gene: TRBD2
v_gene: TRBV6-5
abundance: -
j_gene: TRBJ2-1

CDR3aa: CASSITEAYTGELFF
CDR3nt: TGTGCCAGTAGTATAACGGAAGCGTACACCGGGGAGCTGTTTTTT
len: 15
d_gene: -
v_gene: TRBV19
abundance: -
j_gene: TRBJ2-2

CDR3aa: CASSISSRGHTGELFF
CDR3nt: TGTGCCAGTAGTATTAGTTCCAGGGGGCACACCGGGGAGCTGTTTTTT
len: 16
d_gene: TRBD1
v_gene: TRBV19
abundance: -
j_gene: TRBJ2-2

CDR3aa: CASSTNRQGSLDEQFF
CDR3nt: TGTGCCAGCAGCACCAATCGACAGGGTTCACTGGACGAGCAGTTCTTC
len: 16
d_gene: TRBD1
v_gene: TRBV7-9
abundance: -
j_gene: TRBJ2-1

CDR3aa: CASSLGTSDSYEQYF
CDR3nt: TGCGCCAGCAGCTTGGGGACTAGCGACTCCTACGAGCAGTACTTC
len: 15
d_gene: TRBD2
v_gene: TRBV5-1
abundance: -
j_gene: TRBJ2-7

CDR3aa: CASRPDSSYEQYF
CDR3nt: TGCGCCAGCAGGCCGGACTCTAGTTACGAGCAGTACTTC
len: 13
d_gene: -
v_gene: TRBV5-1
abundance: -
j_gene: TRBJ2-7

CDR3aa: CASSLVRGGAYNEQFF
CDR3nt: TGTGCCAGCAGCCTGGTCCGGGGGGGAGCCTACAATGAGCAGTTCTTC
len: 16
d_gene: TRBD2
v_gene: TRBV7-8
abundance: -
j_gene: TRBJ2-1

CDR3aa: CASSVVETWNEQFF
CDR3nt: TGTGCCAGCAGCGTAGTGGAGACTTGGAATGAGCAGTTCTTC
len: 14
d_gene: -
v_gene: TRBV9
abundance: few
j_gene: TRBJ2-1

CDR3aa: CASSQDQREVLYEQYF
CDR3nt: TGCGCCAGCAGCCAAGATCAGCGGGAGGTCCTCTACGAGCAGTACTTC
len: 16
d_gene: TRBD2
v_gene: TRBV4-1
abundance: -
j_gene: TRBJ2-7

CDR3aa: CASSTGTSGVNEQFF
CDR3nt: TGTGCCAGCAGTACCGGGACTAGCGGTGTCAATGAGCAGTTCTTC
len: 15
d_gene: TRBD2
v_gene: TRBV27
abundance: -
j_gene: TRBJ2-1

CDR3aa: CASNQGTAQETQYF
CDR3nt: TGTGCCAGCAACCAGGGGACTGCACAAGAGACCCAGTACTTC
len: 14
d_gene: -
v_gene: TRBV4-2
abundance: once
j_gene: TRBJ2-5

CDR3aa: CASSPGSPSTDTQYF
CDR3nt: TGTGCCAGCTCACCAGGGAGCCCTAGCACAGATACGCAGTATTTT
len: 15
d_gene: -
v_gene: TRBV18
abundance: -
j_gene: TRBJ2-3

CDR3aa: CASSEGVAGGNEQFF
CDR3nt: TGTGCCAGCAGTGAAGGGGTAGCGGGTGGGAATGAGCAGTTCTTC
len: 15
d_gene: TRBD2
v_gene: TRBV2
abundance: few
j_gene: TRBJ2-1

CDR3aa: CAWSDWQEASSPLHF
CDR3nt: TGTGCCTGGAGTGATTGGCAGGAGGCTAGTTCACCCCTCCACTTT
len: 15
d_gene: -
v_gene: TRBV30
abundance: -
j_gene: TRBJ1-6

CDR3aa: CASSEPDNYEQYF
CDR3nt: TGTGCCAGCAGTGAACCAGACAACTACGAGCAGTACTTC
len: 13
d_gene: -
v_gene: TRBV6-1
abundance: -
j_gene: TRBJ2-7

CDR3aa: CASSEETRSYEQFF
CDR3nt: TGTGCCAGCAGTGAAGAGACTAGATCGTATGAGCAGTTCTTC
len: 14
d_gene: -
v_gene: TRBV6-1
abundance: -
j_gene: TRBJ2-1

CDR3aa: CASGRGLAGGNEQFF
CDR3nt: TGTGCTAGTGGTCGCGGACTAGCGGGGGGAAATGAGCAGTTCTTC
len: 15
d_gene: TRBD2
v_gene: TRBV12-5
abundance: -
j_gene: TRBJ2-1

CDR3aa: CASSPTGPATKAKLFF
CDR3nt: TGTGCCAGCTCACCGACAGGACCCGCAACTAAGGCAAAACTGTTTTTT
len: 16
d_gene: -
v_gene: TRBV18
abundance: -
j_gene: TRBJ1-4

CDR3aa: CASSQDVEGTEAFF
CDR3nt: TGCGCCAGCAGCCAGGACGTTGAGGGCACTGAAGCTTTCTTT
len: 14
d_gene: -
v_gene: TRBV4-3
abundance: once
j_gene: TRBJ1-1

CDR3aa: CATSRDRLGLAGPRSSYEQYF
CDR3nt: TGTGCCACCAGCAGAGATAGGTTGGGACTAGCGGGGCCAAGGAGCTCCTACGAGCAGTACTTC
len: 21
d_gene: TRBD2
v_gene: TRBV15
abundance: -
j_gene: TRBJ2-7

CDR3aa: CASSIGGQGTGELFF
CDR3nt: TGTGCCAGTAGTATAGGAGGACAGGGTACAGGGGAGCTGTTTTTT
len: 15
d_gene: TRBD1
v_gene: TRBV19
abundance: -
j_gene: TRBJ2-2

CDR3aa: CARVWAFLARCTEAFF
CDR3nt: TGTGCCAGGGTATGGGCATTCCTCGCCCGGTGCACTGAAGCTTTCTTT
len: 16
d_gene: -
v_gene: TRBV19
abundance: -
j_gene: TRBJ1-1

CDR3aa: CASSAGQGPYEQYF
CDR3nt: TGTGCCAGCAGCGCCGGACAGGGCCCTTACGAGCAGTACTTC
len: 14
d_gene: TRBD1
v_gene: TRBV7-9
abundance: -
j_gene: TRBJ2-7

CDR3aa: CSVESEYEQYF
CDR3nt: TGCAGCGTTGAGTCGGAGTACGAGCAGTACTTC
len: 11
d_gene: -
v_gene: TRBV29-1
abundance: -
j_gene: TRBJ2-7

CDR3aa: CASSSNRLAGGSTDTQYF
CDR3nt: TGTGCCAGCAGCTCCAACAGACTAGCGGGGGGGAGCACAGATACGCAGTATTTT
len: 18
d_gene: TRBD2
v_gene: TRBV11-3
abundance: -
j_gene: TRBJ2-3

CDR3aa: CASSEDRAYAQYF
CDR3nt: TGTGCCAGCAGCGAGGACAGGGCATACGCCCAGTACTTC
len: 13
d_gene: TRBD1
v_gene: TRBV27
abundance: -
j_gene: TRBJ2-5

CDR3aa: CASSRDRGPNEKLFF
CDR3nt: TGTGCCAGCTCCCGGGACAGAGGACCCAATGAAAAACTGTTTTTT
len: 15
d_gene: TRBD1
v_gene: TRBV5-8
abundance: -
j_gene: TRBJ1-4

CDR3aa: CASSGGHSGTGELFF
CDR3nt: TGTGCCAGCAGCGGAGGACATAGCGGCACCGGGGAGCTGTTTTTT
len: 15
d_gene: -
v_gene: TRBV9
abundance: -
j_gene: TRBJ2-2

CDR3aa: CSVEMSRTEAFF
CDR3nt: TGCAGCGTTGAAATGAGTCGCACTGAAGCTTTCTTT
len: 12
d_gene: -
v_gene: TRBV29-1
abundance: -
j_gene: TRBJ1-1

CDR3aa: CASSSTGPNQPQHF
CDR3nt: TGTGCCAGCAGCTCGACAGGACCGAATCAGCCCCAGCATTTT
len: 14
d_gene: -
v_gene: TRBV7-8
abundance: -
j_gene: TRBJ1-5

CDR3aa: CASSAATGGDTQYF
CDR3nt: TGTGCCAGCTCCGCCGCGACAGGGGGAGATACGCAGTATTTT
len: 14
d_gene: TRBD1
v_gene: TRBV6-4
abundance: -
j_gene: TRBJ2-3

CDR3aa: CASVGVEADTQYF
CDR3nt: TGTGCTAGTGTAGGGGTCGAAGCAGATACGCAGTATTTT
len: 13
d_gene: -
v_gene: TRBV12-5
abundance: once
j_gene: TRBJ2-3

CDR3aa: CASSLGQGKYQPQHF
CDR3nt: TGTGCCAGCAGTCTGGGACAGGGGAAGTATCAGCCCCAGCATTTT
len: 15
d_gene: TRBD1
v_gene: TRBV28
abundance: -
j_gene: TRBJ1-5

CDR3aa: CASSSGPEVEQYF
CDR3nt: TGCGCCAGCAGTAGTGGCCCGGAGGTCGAGCAGTACTTC
len: 13
d_gene: -
v_gene: TRBV10-1
abundance: -
j_gene: TRBJ2-7

CDR3aa: CSASTGGIQHF
CDR3nt: TGCAGTGCTAGCACAGGGGGTATCCAGCATTTT
len: 11
d_gene: TRBD1
v_gene: TRBV20-1
abundance: -
j_gene: TRBJ1-5

CDR3aa: CASSLGLGGGTNTDTQYF
CDR3nt: TGTGCCAGCAGCTTAGGGTTGGGGGGAGGGACAAACACAGATACGCAGTATTTT
len: 18
d_gene: -
v_gene: TRBV7-2
abundance: -
j_gene: TRBJ2-3

CDR3aa: CASSSRTSGRPYEQYF
CDR3nt: TGTGCCAGCAGCAGCCGGACTAGCGGGAGGCCCTACGAGCAGTACTTC
len: 16
d_gene: TRBD2
v_gene: TRBV13
abundance: -
j_gene: TRBJ2-7

CDR3aa: CASSDVTGKGPQHF
CDR3nt: TGTGCCAGCAGCGATGTGACAGGGAAGGGGCCCCAGCATTTT
len: 14
d_gene: TRBD1
v_gene: TRBV5-6
abundance: -
j_gene: TRBJ1-5

CDR3aa: CASSYAGGSLYEQYF
CDR3nt: TGTGCCAGCAGTTACGCAGGGGGTAGCCTTTACGAGCAGTACTTC
len: 15
d_gene: TRBD1
v_gene: TRBV6-5
abundance: -
j_gene: TRBJ2-7

CDR3aa: CATSRDRGTQYF
CDR3nt: TGTGCCACCAGCAGAGATCGGGGGACCCAGTACTTC
len: 12
d_gene: -
v_gene: TRBV15
abundance: -
j_gene: TRBJ2-5

CDR3aa: CASSPLQRPQETQYF
CDR3nt: TGTGCCAGCAGCCCCTTGCAGCGACCTCAAGAGACCCAGTACTTC
len: 15
d_gene: -
v_gene: TRBV7-6
abundance: -
j_gene: TRBJ2-5

CDR3aa: CASSVQGEETQYF
CDR3nt: TGTGCCAGCAGTGTCCAGGGGGAGGAGACCCAGTACTTC
len: 13
d_gene: TRBD1
v_gene: TRBV28
abundance: -
j_gene: TRBJ2-5

CDR3aa: CASSLVLAGGYGYTF
CDR3nt: TGCGCCAGCAGCTTGGTATTAGCAGGGGGCTATGGCTACACCTTC
len: 15
d_gene: TRBD1
v_gene: TRBV5-1
abundance: -
j_gene: TRBJ1-2

CDR3aa: CASSPQTGSSDEQYF
CDR3nt: TGTGCCAGTTCCCCGCAGACAGGGAGTAGCGACGAGCAGTACTTC
len: 15
d_gene: TRBD1
v_gene: TRBV6-5
abundance: -
j_gene: TRBJ2-7

CDR3aa: CASSFPGQGTEAFF
CDR3nt: TGTGCCAGCTCATTTCCTGGACAGGGCACTGAAGCTTTCTTT
len: 14
d_gene: TRBD1
v_gene: TRBV18
abundance: -
j_gene: TRBJ1-1

CDR3aa: CASGPQQGLRGYTF
CDR3nt: TGTGCTAGTGGTCCCCAACAGGGGCTACGGGGCTACACCTTC
len: 14
d_gene: TRBD1
v_gene: TRBV12-5
abundance: -
j_gene: TRBJ1-2

CDR3aa: CASSGQGAGSPLHF
CDR3nt: TGTGCCAGCAGCGGACAGGGGGCGGGTTCACCCCTCCACTTT
len: 14
d_gene: TRBD1
v_gene: TRBV7-8
abundance: -
j_gene: TRBJ1-6